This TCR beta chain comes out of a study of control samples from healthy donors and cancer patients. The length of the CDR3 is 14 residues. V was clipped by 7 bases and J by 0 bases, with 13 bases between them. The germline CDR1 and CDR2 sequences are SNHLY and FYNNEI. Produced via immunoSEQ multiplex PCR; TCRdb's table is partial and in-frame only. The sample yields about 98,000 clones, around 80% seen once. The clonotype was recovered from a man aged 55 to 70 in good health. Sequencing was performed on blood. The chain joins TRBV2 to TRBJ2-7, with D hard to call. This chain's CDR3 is CASNKGGRSYEQYF. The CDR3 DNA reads TGTGCCAGCAATAAGGGCGGCCGCTCCTACGAGCAGTACTTC.